The 7 T cell receptor beta chains reported below all come from one sample, sequenced in a study of control samples from healthy donors and cancer patients. Generated by immunoSEQ multiplex PCR, the TCRdb table keeps only in-frame clones and is missing some. Among under 100,000 clones listed, 85% to 90% were seen once. Sequencing used PBMCs. All receptors come from a woman aged 45-65 years with colorectal cancer.

V and J are TRBV6-5 and TRBJ1-2; D may be TRBD1 (5 bases). The CDR3 has 15 residues. Germline assignment: CDR1 MNHEY and CDR2 SVGAGI. V dropped 2 bases and J dropped 5 bases, with 15 bases sitting between them. CDR3: CASSYGNQGFYGYTF. The CDR3 DNA sequence: TGTGCCAGCAGTTACGGAAATCAGGGATTTTATGGCTACACCTTC.

The chain is built from TRBV10-3 and TRBJ1-4, with a weak D call TRBD1 (5 bases). CDR3 length: 15 residues. CDR1 is ENHRY, CDR2 SYGVKD, per germline. The V end lost 2 bases, the J end lost 4 bases, and 11 bases lay between the germline ends. The CDR3 DNA reads as TGTGCCATCAGTGAGGCAGGGACCGGTAATGAAAAACTGTTTTTT. Its translation: CAISEAGTGNEKLFF.

The chain has TRBV7-2 and TRBJ2-6; D gene unclear. Trimming stripped 6 bases from V and 2 bases from J, with 5 bases between. This CDR3 is 13 amino acids long. The germline gives CDR1 SGHTA, CDR2 FQGNSA. The chain's CDR3 is CASSLTGANVLTF. The CDR3 coding sequence is TGTGCCAGCAGTCTTACTGGGGCCAACGTCCTGACTTTC.

The V call is TRBV19, the J call TRBJ1-2, with TRBD1 identical over 8 bases. The CDR3 has 14 residues. CDR1 is LNHDA and CDR2 is SQIVND in the germline V gene (reference sequence). Trimming removed 7 bases from V and 3 bases from J; junction bases left unmatched: 7. The DNA of the CDR3 is TGTGCCAGTACCCCGGGACAGGCCTACTATGGCTACACCTTC. It is translated as CASTPGQAYYGYTF.

V usage is TRBV30 and J usage is TRBJ1-3; D remains unclear. V was cut by 0 bases and J by 6 bases, with 6 bases left in between. CDR1 and CDR2 (germline): GTSNPN, SVGIG (reference sequence). The CDR3 has 12 residues. The CDR3 loop is CAWSVLVNTIYF. CDR3 nucleotide sequence: TGTGCCTGGAGTGTATTAGTAAACACCATATATTTT.

The chain couples TRBV5-1 to TRBJ1-1; D gene unclear. Germline CDR1 and CDR2: SGHRS and YFSETQ. The CDR3 contains 14 residues. The V and J ends lost 4 bases and 0 bases respectively, with 10 bases between them. CDR3 sequence (DNA): TGCGCCAGCAGCCGCGAGGGAATGAACACTGAAGCTTTCTTT. Translation: CASSREGMNTEAFF.

This rearrangement joins TRBV29-1 to TRBJ1-2; D unclear. V lost 5 bases to trimming and J lost 4 bases, with 11 bases between them. Germline lookup yields CDR1 SQVTM and CDR2 ANQGSEA. The CDR3 extends over 12 amino acids. CDR3 DNA: TGCAGCGTTCTGGGAACGAGCTATGGCTACACCTTC. Encoded protein: CSVLGTSYGYTF.